Sequencing of this TCR beta chain was carried out in a study of breast tumors, draining lymph nodes, adjacent tissues. This CDR3 spans 15 amino acids. V lost 1 base and J lost 8, with 12 bases in between. Germline CDR1 and CDR2: LGHNA and YNFKEQ. TCRdb itself ran the multiplex PCR reads through MiXCR, one entry per CDR3 protein. Counted here are 100,000 or so distinct CDR3 sequences, roughly 20% occurring once; the ten biggest clones make up roughly 1.2%. This clonotype was counted once. Breast cancer patients provided tissue from their axillary draining lymph nodes. The source material was axillary lymph node tissue. The source is a female donor with breast cancer. Some clones in this sample may be carry-over from other donors' samples. V and J are TRBV4-2 and TRBJ1-6, with D hard to call. The CDR3 DNA is TGTGCCAGCAGCCAAGGCCTTACTCTGGATTCACCCCTCCACTTT. It translates to CASSQGLTLDSPLHF.